This T cell receptor (beta chain) is drawn from a study of monozygotic twins with inflammatory bowel disease. Study outcomes and limitations: Possibly because of limited power, concordant and discordant twins showed no difference in repertoire similarity.

The germline V gene has CDR1 MNHEY and CDR2 SVGEGT. This CDR3 has 16 amino acids. About this clonotype: Its antigen is still unknown.

cDNA for each sample came from eight separate reactions. TCRdb re-called the 5' RACE reads; one entry per CDR3 protein, DNA not given. This table holds approximately 330,000 distinct CDR3 sequences. The receptor comes from a human donor with ulcerative colitis or Crohn's disease, or a healthy co-twin of an affected twin (not recorded which). The chain joins TRBV6-2 or TRBV6-3 to TRBJ1-1; no DNA is available, so the TRBD1 call from TCRdb remains unchecked. Sequencing was performed on blood. This CDR3 reads CASRRNRATVNTEAFF.